The clone carrying this T cell receptor (beta chain) was counted only a few times. The CDR3 spans 12 residues. Between the trimmed V and J ends, which lost 6 bases and 7 bases, there was a span of 10 bases. CDR1 is SGHAT and CDR2 is FQNNGV in the germline V gene. These data originate in a study of identical twins. TCRdb analysed the 5' RACE reads with MiXCR anew, one entry per CDR3 protein. This sample yields around 290,000 distinct CDR3 sequences, of which roughly 9.7% are seen a single time; under 7.5% belongs to the top ten. These data also featured in a second study, about yellow fever vaccine responses in identical twins.

The TCR was taken from a woman younger than 35 in good health. Sequencing was carried out using CD8+ T cells sorted from blood. The chain uses TRBV11-2 and TRBJ2-1, with D unresolved. The CDR3 bases are TGTGCCAGCAGGGGCCTCAGGAATGAGCAGTTCTTC. Translation: CASRGLRNEQFF.